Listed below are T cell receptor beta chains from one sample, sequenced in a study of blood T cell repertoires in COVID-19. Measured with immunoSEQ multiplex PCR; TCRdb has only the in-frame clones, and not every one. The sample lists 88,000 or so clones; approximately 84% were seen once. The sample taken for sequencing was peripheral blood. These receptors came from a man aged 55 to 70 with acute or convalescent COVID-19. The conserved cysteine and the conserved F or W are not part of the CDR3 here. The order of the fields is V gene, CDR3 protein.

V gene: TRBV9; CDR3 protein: ASSSHLNTGELF
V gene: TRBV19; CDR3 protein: ASSIDKSGRGETQY
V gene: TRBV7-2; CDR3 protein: ASSRRTSGTYNEQF
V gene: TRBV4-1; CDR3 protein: ASSQGWGTVGGEQY
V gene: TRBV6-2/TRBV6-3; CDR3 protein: ASSYRGQKANYGYT
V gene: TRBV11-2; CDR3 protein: ASSSTSREKLF
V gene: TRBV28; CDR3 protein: ASSLQQGVPYEQY
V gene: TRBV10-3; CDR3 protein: AISEFGQSLVSTDTQY
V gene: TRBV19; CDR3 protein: ASRTGQGRAQPQH
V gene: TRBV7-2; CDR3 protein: ASSLDGTSGVYEQF
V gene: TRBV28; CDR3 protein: ASSPSGTIGNEQF
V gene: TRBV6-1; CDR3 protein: ASSESPTGVFGYT
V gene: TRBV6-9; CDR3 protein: AHQGPTNQPQH
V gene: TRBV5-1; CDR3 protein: ASSRSGGASLETQY
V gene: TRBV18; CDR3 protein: ASSAGTGDIYSNQPQH
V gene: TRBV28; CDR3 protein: ASRKETFSSYEQY
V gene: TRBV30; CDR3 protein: AWRQGSATNEKLF
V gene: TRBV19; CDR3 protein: ASSMRGRGSYQETQY
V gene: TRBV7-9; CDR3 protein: ASSTTAAYGETQY
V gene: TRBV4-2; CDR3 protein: ASSQDARTSGARDTQY
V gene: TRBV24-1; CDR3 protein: ATSDPQGSVETQY
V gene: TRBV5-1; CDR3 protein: ASSPGQGLQPQH
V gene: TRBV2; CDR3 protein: ASSPQGIGYGYT
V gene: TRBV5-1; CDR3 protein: ASSQSLTTSGPFANTGELF
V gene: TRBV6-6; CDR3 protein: ASIRGQGAGQPQH
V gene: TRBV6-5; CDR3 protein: ASGGPIEGVYGYT
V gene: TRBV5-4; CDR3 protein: ASSRFRTGISYEQY
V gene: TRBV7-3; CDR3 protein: ASSPMGGRMGSGNTIY